This T cell receptor beta chain was identified during a study of CD8+ T cells in alopecia areata. Study as a whole: After 6 to 18 months of tofacitinib, follow-up continued 6 months off drug. Study results and caveats: Both scalp clonality and the expanded CD8+ clones among the top 100 showed a significant decrease with tofacitinib. Although TCR sharing was seen in mice, sharing across patients was less clear, possibly for HLA-related reasons. Numerous clones, expanded in lesions, remained in scalp and blood during tofacitinib.

RNA extraction and reverse transcription yielded cDNA as sequencing template. Measured with immunoSEQ multiplex PCR; TCRdb has only the in-frame clones, and not every one. The profile covers about 110,000 clones, with about 60% appearing a single time and over 9% taken by the ten largest. Only a few counts were recorded for this clone. Its specificity is not known. The CDR3 covers 15 residues. The trim removed 5 bases at V and 5 bases at J, leaving 12 bases unmatched. Germline lookup yields CDR1 SEHNR and CDR2 FQNEAQ (reference sequence). Stated treatment: oral pan-JAK inhibitor, 5-10 mg twice daily. The chain employs TRBV7-9 and TRBJ2-7; 7 bases are a match to TRBD2. The TCR was taken from a human donor with alopecia areata. Sequenced material: CD8+ T cells sorted from blood, taken at week 24, from a patient treated with tofacitinib. In nucleotides, the CDR3 is TGTGCCAGCAGCCATCCCACAGCGGGGATCGACGAGCAGTACTTC. Its translation: CASSHPTAGIDEQYF.